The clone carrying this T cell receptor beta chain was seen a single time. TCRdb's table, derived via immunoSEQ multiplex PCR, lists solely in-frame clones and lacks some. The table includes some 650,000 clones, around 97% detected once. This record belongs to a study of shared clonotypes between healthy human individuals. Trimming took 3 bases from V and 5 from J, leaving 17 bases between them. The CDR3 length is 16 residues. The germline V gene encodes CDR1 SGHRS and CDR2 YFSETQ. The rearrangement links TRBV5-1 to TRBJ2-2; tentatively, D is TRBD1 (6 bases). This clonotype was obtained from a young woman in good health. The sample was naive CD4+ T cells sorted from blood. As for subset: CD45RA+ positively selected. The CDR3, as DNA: TGCGCCAGCAGCTCGGGACACCTCATTGGAACCGGGGAGCTGTTTTTT. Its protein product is CASSSGHLIGTGELFF.